The 20 T cell receptor beta chains below come from one sample, sequenced in a study of monozygotic twins with inflammatory bowel disease. TCRdb reprocessed the 5' RACE reads and keeps a single row for each CDR3 protein, giving no DNA. The sample data list approximately 160,000 distinct CDR3 sequences. Sequencing was carried out using blood. The receptors come from a human donor with ulcerative colitis or Crohn's disease, or a healthy co-twin of an affected twin (not recorded which).

V is TRBV27 and J is TRBJ2-7; TCRdb's D call of TRBD1 is untestable without DNA. Germline assignment: CDR1 MNHEY and CDR2 SMNVEV (reference sequence). This CDR3 contains 15 residues. Here the CDR3 reads CASSRIQWDAYEQYF.

The chain combines TRBV11-2 with TRBJ1-6; TCRdb gives TRBD1 as the D gene, but with no DNA this cannot be confirmed. In germline, CDR1 is SGHAT, CDR2 FQNNGV. The CDR3 sequence is 15 residues long. CDR3 loop: CASSFDRGLFSPLHF.

The chain combines TRBV6-2 or TRBV6-3 with TRBJ1-5. This CDR3 is 17 amino acids long. From germline, CDR1 is MNHEY and CDR2 SVGEGT. The CDR3 reads CASSYPPRTATDQPQHF.

The chain combines TRBV9 with TRBJ2-7. This CDR3 comprises 13 residues. Germline CDR1 and CDR2: SGDLS and YYNGEE. CDR3 loop: CASSVGHSYEQYF.

This chain connects TRBV28 to TRBJ2-6; TCRdb's D call, TRBD2, is unchecked because there is no DNA. CDR3 length equals 16 residues. The germline gives CDR1 MDHEN, CDR2 SYDVKM. This CDR3 is CASSLWTSAGANVLTF.

The chain employs TRBV29-1 and TRBJ2-3; the TCRdb D gene call, TRBD1, has no DNA to confirm it. Germline CDR1 SQVTM, CDR2 ANQGSEA. CDR3 size: 15 residues. The CDR3 region is CSVEGGTEYTDTQYF.

This chain joins TRBV19 and TRBJ1-5; TCRdb returns TRBD1, unconfirmable since there is no DNA. The CDR3 length is 17 residues. Germline V gene lookup returns CDR1 LNHDA and CDR2 SQIVND (reference sequence). CDR3 amino acids: CASRSGLAGGSNQPQHF.

The V and J genes are TRBV9 and TRBJ2-5; lacking DNA, the TRBD1 call made by TCRdb goes unchecked. CDR1 SGDLS and CDR2 YYNGEE come from the germline V gene. The CDR3 is 14 amino acids. CDR3 amino acids: CASSVGGGLETQYF.

The genes are TRBV5-8 and TRBJ1-5; TCRdb returns TRBD1, unconfirmable since there is no DNA. The germline CDR1 and CDR2 sequences are SGHTS and YDEGEE. This CDR3 comprises 13 residues. The CDR3: CASSPGHYQPQHF.

This sequence joins TRBV7-9 and TRBJ1-5. This CDR3 is 14 amino acids long. Per germline, CDR1 SEHNR and CDR2 FQNEAQ (reference sequence). CDR3: CASSASLATQPQHF.

V gene TRBV7-2 combines with J gene TRBJ2-1; TCRdb returns TRBD1, unconfirmable since there is no DNA. Germline V gene lookup returns CDR1 SGHTA and CDR2 FQGNSA. This CDR3 has 14 residues. The CDR3 loop reads CASSLKGAPFEQFF. The full variable domain, in which reference TRBV7-2 and TRBJ2-1 provide the parts outside the CDR3, is GAGVSQSPSNKVTEKGKDVELRCDPISGHTALYWYRQSLGQGLEFLIYFQGNSAPDKSGLPSDRFSAERTGGSVSTLTIQRTQQEDSAVYLCASSLKGAPFEQFFGPGTRLTVL.

This chain connects TRBV5-1 to TRBJ2-3; the D call of TRBD1 rests on TCRdb alone, since no DNA is present to check it. The CDR3 contains 13 residues. Germline V lookup: CDR1 SGHRS, CDR2 YFSETQ. The CDR3 sequence is CASSRTGSDTQYF.

J is TRBJ2-7 and V is TRBV9; the D call from TCRdb, TRBD2, cannot be confirmed without DNA. The CDR3 loop spans 15 amino acids. Per germline, CDR1 SGDLS and CDR2 YYNGEE. CDR3 protein: CASSVASGGIVEQYF.

The chain joins TRBV5-6 to TRBJ2-7; TCRdb's D gene call, TRBD2, goes unchecked for lack of DNA. The germline gives CDR1 SGHDT, CDR2 YYEEEE. The CDR3 has 15 amino acids. CDR3: CASSAAPGTSYEQYF.

The J gene is TRBJ2-1, the V gene TRBV5-4; TCRdb indicates TRBD2, and absent DNA this call remains unverified. In germline, CDR1 is SGHNT, CDR2 YYREEE (reference sequence). The CDR3 loop spans 15 amino acids. CDR3 sequence reads: CASSSKGLAGNEQFF.

The chain is built from TRBV19 and TRBJ2-1; absent DNA, TCRdb's TRBD2 call cannot be checked. The germline V gene encodes CDR1 LNHDA and CDR2 SQIVND (reference sequence). This CDR3 is built from 15 residues. The CDR3 sequence is CASSIQIAGGNEQFF.

The chain uses TRBV14 and TRBJ2-1; TCRdb calls TRBD1, which cannot be checked without DNA. The CDR3 is 14 residues long. CDR1 is SGHDN and CDR2 is FVKESK in the germline V gene. The chain's CDR3 is CASSQGGQGYEQFF.

The rearrangement links TRBV10-3 to TRBJ2-3. Germline values: CDR1 ENHRY, CDR2 SYGVKD. The CDR3 sequence is 13 residues long. CDR3 amino acids: CAISEPATDTQYF.

The genes are TRBV29-1 and TRBJ1-2; the D call from TCRdb, TRBD1, cannot be confirmed without DNA. In germline, CDR1 is SQVTM, CDR2 ANQGSEA. The CDR3 consists of 14 residues. The CDR3 sequence is CSVERTGGLYGYTF.

The chain joins TRBV27 to TRBJ2-5; lacking DNA, the TRBD2 call made by TCRdb goes unchecked. CDR1 MNHEY and CDR2 SMNVEV come from the germline V gene (reference sequence). CDR3 length equals 16 residues. CDR3 in amino acids: CASSQGARRGDETQYF.